The T cell receptor beta chain described here comes from a study of long-term antiretroviral therapy in people with HIV. Survey level was the resolution at which the v3.0 immunoSEQ assay ran. Repertoires were generated with immunoSEQ multiplex PCR, while TCRdb's copy carries only in-frame clones and drops some. The sample records some 34,000 clones, around 79% being singletons. Trimming shortened V by 4 bases and J by 9 bases, and 13 bases separated the two germline ends. CDR1 and CDR2 (germline): MNHEY, SMNVEV (reference sequence). The CDR3 covers 13 residues. Sequences were derived from unsorted PBMCs, sampled 1.9 years after starting antiretroviral therapy. The clonotype originates from a young man with HIV. The chain carries TRBV27 and TRBJ2-1; D remains unclear. The CDR3 loop reads CASSSQPRREQFF. Written as DNA, the CDR3 is TGTGCCAGCAGTTCTCAACCTAGACGTGAGCAGTTCTTC.